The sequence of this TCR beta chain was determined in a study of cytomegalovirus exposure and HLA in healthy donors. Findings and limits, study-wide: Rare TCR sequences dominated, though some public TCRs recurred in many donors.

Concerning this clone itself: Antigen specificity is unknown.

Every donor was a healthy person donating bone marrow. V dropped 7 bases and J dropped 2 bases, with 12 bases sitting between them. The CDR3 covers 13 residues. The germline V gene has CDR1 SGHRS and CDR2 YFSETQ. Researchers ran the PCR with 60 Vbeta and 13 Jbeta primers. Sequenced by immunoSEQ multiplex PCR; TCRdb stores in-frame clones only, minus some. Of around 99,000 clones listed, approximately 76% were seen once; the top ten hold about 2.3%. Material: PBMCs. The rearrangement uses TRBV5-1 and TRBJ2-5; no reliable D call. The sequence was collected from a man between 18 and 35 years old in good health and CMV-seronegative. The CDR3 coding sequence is TGCGCCAGCTCCTCGATTCTACAAGAGACCCAGTACTTC. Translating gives CASSSILQETQYF.